One and the same sample provided the 31 T cell receptor beta chains below, sequenced in a study of OX40 agonist ivuxolimab in advanced cancers. The assay was immunoSEQ multiplex PCR, and TCRdb's table has in-frame clones only and misses some. The sample shows tens of thousands of clones, approximately 85% of them seen only once. The starting material was CD4+ or CD8+ T cells sorted from blood, obtained in a trial of the OX40 agonist ivuxolimab. The receptors originated from an adult with an advanced solid tumor such as melanoma, head and neck, liver or kidney cancer.

The chain carries TRBV19 and TRBJ2-2; D gene uncertain. Germline CDR1 reads LNHDA; CDR2 reads SQIVND (reference sequence). V lost 1 base to trimming and J lost 7 bases, with 7 bases between them. This CDR3 comprises 13 residues. The CDR3 is CASSIALGGELFF. CDR3 DNA: TGTGCCAGTAGTATAGCGCTCGGCGGGGAGCTGTTTTTT. The whole variable domain, filled in from reference TRBV19 and TRBJ2-2, reads DGGITQSPKYLFRKEGQNVTLSCEQNLNHDAMYWYRQDPGQGLRLIYYSQIVNDFQKGDIAEGYSVSREKKESFPLTVTSAQKNPTAFYLCASSIALGGELFFGEGSRLTVL.

The gene calls are TRBV5-1 and TRBJ2-7; D is perhaps TRBD1 (5 bases). CDR3 length equals 14 residues. Germline V gene sequence: CDR1 SGHRS, CDR2 YFSETQ. Trimming took 0 bases from V and 0 from J, leaving 7 bases between them. CDR3 region: CASSLEGHSYEQYF. CDR3 sequence (DNA): TGCGCCAGCAGCTTGGAAGGACACTCCTACGAGCAGTACTTC.

The chain uses TRBV5-1 and TRBJ1-6; tentative D call: TRBD1 (5 bases). Germline CDR1 and CDR2: SGHRS and YFSETQ. The CDR3 length is 17 residues. Trimming left V 4 bases short and J 5 bases short, with 19 bases between. The CDR3 bases are TGCGCCAGCAGCCCCTCCCCGGTTTCGGGGGATAATTCACCCCTCCACTTT. Protein sequence: CASSPSPVSGDNSPLHF.

This clone came up once. The J gene is TRBJ1-1, the V gene TRBV19; D call uncertain. The germline gives CDR1 LNHDA, CDR2 SQIVND (reference sequence). This CDR3 is 13 amino acids long. The V and J ends lost 5 bases and 6 bases respectively, with 13 bases between them. This CDR3 reads CASSPDRTAEAFF. CDR3 in DNA: TGTGCCAGTAGTCCAGACCGGACCGCTGAAGCTTTCTTT.

The sample holds many counts of this clone. This sequence joins TRBV4-1 and TRBJ2-1; TRBD2 matches at 7 bases. Trimming cost V 2 bases and J 2 bases; bases outside gene matches: 9. Germline V gene lookup returns CDR1 MGHRA and CDR2 YSYEKL. This CDR3 comprises 17 residues. CDR3 loop: CASSQWGSGVPYNEQFF. CDR3 sequence (DNA): TGCGCCAGCAGCCAATGGGGCAGCGGGGTACCCTACAATGAGCAGTTCTTC.

The V gene is TRBV5-6, the J gene TRBJ2-6, with D tentatively TRBD1 or TRBD2 (5 bases each). The CDR3 extends over 19 amino acids. Germline V gene data show CDR1 as SGHDT and CDR2 as YYEEEE. V was clipped by 4 bases and J by 5 bases, with 25 bases between them. CDR3 DNA sequence: TGTGCCAGCAGCCCAGCTCGGGACCCCAGTACCGTGCGGGCCAACGTCCTGACTTTC. Protein sequence: CASSPARDPSTVRANVLTF.

The J gene is TRBJ2-5, the V gene TRBV6-1; 9 positions agree with TRBD2. The CDR3 sequence is 15 residues long. Germline assignment: CDR1 MNHNS and CDR2 SASEGT. Trimming took 4 bases from V and 0 from J; bases not matched to a gene: 3. The CDR3 loop is CASSGTSENQETQYF. The DNA for the CDR3 is TGTGCCAGCAGTGGGACTAGCGAAAACCAAGAGACCCAGTACTTC.

This chain connects TRBV2 to TRBJ2-2, with 9 positions matching TRBD1. Unmatched junction bases numbered 18, after V lost 10 bases and J lost 3 bases. The CDR3 has 18 residues. Germline CDR1 is SNHLY and CDR2 is FYNNEI. In nucleotides, the CDR3 is TGTGCCATCGAGTACCGGGACAGGGATCTCGTCGACACCGGGGAGCTGTTTTTT. Residues: CAIEYRDRDLVDTGELFF. Drawing the rest from reference TRBV2 and TRBJ2-2, the complete variable domain is EPEVTQTPSHQVTQMGQEVILRCVPISNHLYFYWYRQILGQKVEFLVSFYNNEISEKSEIFDDQFSVERPDGSNFTLKIRSTKLEDSAMYFCAIEYRDRDLVDTGELFFGEGSRLTVL.

The V gene is TRBV11-3, the J gene TRBJ2-7; D uncertain. Deletions cut 3 bases from V and 0 bases from J, with 6 bases between. The CDR3 is 13 residues long. CDR1 and CDR2 (germline): SGHNT, YENEEA. The CDR3 is CASSFPSSYEQYF. Here the CDR3 DNA reads TGTGCCAGCAGCTTCCCGAGCTCCTACGAGCAGTACTTC.

The J gene is TRBJ2-1, the V gene TRBV6-6; no reliable D call. The CDR3 sequence is 15 residues long. V gave up 0 bases and J gave up 0 bases, with 6 bases separating them. CDR1 and CDR2 (germline): MNHNY, SVGAGI (reference sequence). The DNA of the CDR3 is TGTGCCAGCAGTTACTCTAGTTACTCCTACAATGAGCAGTTCTTC. Translated, it gives CASSYSSYSYNEQFF.

The V call is TRBV5-6, the J call TRBJ2-7; 9 positions agree with TRBD1. Germline values: CDR1 SGHDT, CDR2 YYEEEE. The CDR3 length is 13 residues. V shed 3 bases, J shed 10 bases, and the junction held 8 bases outside the gene matches. The DNA for the CDR3 is TGTGCCAGCAGCTGGGGACAGGGCCAATTTCAGTACTTC. Its translation: CASSWGQGQFQYF.

The rearrangement links TRBV7-8 to TRBJ2-1; TRBD2 agrees at 10 bases. This CDR3 contains 15 residues. CDR1 and CDR2 (germline): SGHVS, FQNEAQ. The V gene end was trimmed by 2 bases and the J gene end by 9 bases; junction bases not matched to a gene: 7. The CDR3 region has the DNA TGTGCCAGCAGCTTATTGGCTAGCGGGAGCGGTGAGCAGTTCTTC. The encoded protein is CASSLLASGSGEQFF.

The J gene is TRBJ2-7, the V gene TRBV4-1; 7 nucleotides align to TRBD2. Germline assignment: CDR1 MGHRA and CDR2 YSYEKL. V was pared by 0 bases and J by 4 bases, with 12 bases of the junction left unmatched. The CDR3 spans 17 residues. CDR3 region: CASSQDWGGRTFYEQYF. The CDR3 bases are TGCGCCAGCAGCCAAGATTGGGGAGGGAGGACTTTTTACGAGCAGTACTTC.

The V call is TRBV14, the J call TRBJ1-2; TRBD1 is a possible D gene (6 bases). The CDR3 covers 13 residues. The ends were cut back, 4 bases at V and 9 bases at J, with 15 bases in the middle. The germline V gene encodes CDR1 SGHDN and CDR2 FVKESK. The chain's CDR3 is CASSPDWTVRYTF. Written as DNA, the CDR3 is TGTGCCAGCAGCCCAGATTGGACAGTCCGCTACACCTTC.

V gene TRBV18 combines with J gene TRBJ2-7; D ambiguous. This CDR3 spans 13 amino acids. Germline values: CDR1 KGHSH, CDR2 LQKENI. V shed 6 bases and J shed 3 bases, with 12 bases lying between them. CDR3 amino acids: CASSPPDVYEQYF. Written as DNA, the CDR3 is TGTGCCAGCTCGCCCCCCGATGTCTACGAGCAGTACTTC.

This chain joins TRBV5-6 and TRBJ2-7; possible D gene TRBD2, 6 bases. The CDR3 contains 18 residues. The germline CDR1 and CDR2 sequences are SGHDT and YYEEEE. V shed 4 bases and J shed 2 bases, with 25 bases lying between them. CDR3 bases: TGTGCCAGCAGCGCCCCCTTCGGGAGTCGGCGGGGCCCCTACGAGCAGTACTTC. As protein: CASSAPFGSRRGPYEQYF.

This CDR3 reads CASSSQETQYF. CDR3 coding DNA: TGTGCCAGCTCCAGCCAAGAGACCCAGTACTTC. The V call is TRBV18, the J call TRBJ2-5; D is unresolved. The germline gives CDR1 KGHSH, CDR2 LQKENI. Trimming pared 6 bases from V and 1 base from J, leaving 3 bases between. The CDR3 spans 11 residues.

V gene TRBV11-2 combines with J gene TRBJ2-7, with D uncertain. Germline assignment: CDR1 SGHAT and CDR2 FQNNGV. The germline V and J ends were trimmed by 0 bases and 6 bases, with 9 bases remaining between them. The CDR3 runs 13 residues. The CDR3 DNA follows: TGTGCCAGCAGCTTAGAAACCCTCAGCGAGCAGTACTTC. It specifies CASSLETLSEQYF.

The chain carries TRBV7-5 and TRBJ1-2. TRBV7-5 is described as a pseudogene. The CDR3 length is 14 residues. In DNA form, the CDR3 reads TGTGCCAGAAGCTTTCCGGGACTGAACTATGGCTACACCTTC. Protein product: CARSFPGLNYGYTF.

The V gene is TRBV19, the J gene TRBJ2-7; maybe TRBD1 (6 bases). The CDR3 sequence is 15 residues long. CDR1 and CDR2 (germline): LNHDA, SQIVND (reference sequence). The V end lost 0 bases, the J end lost 5 bases, and 14 bases lay between the germline ends. The CDR3 sequence: CASSIDWGRSDEQYF. CDR3 DNA sequence: TGTGCCAGTAGTATAGATTGGGGGCGATCGGACGAGCAGTACTTC.

The chain couples TRBV9 to TRBJ1-3, with D hard to call. V was trimmed by 0 bases and J by 0 bases, leaving 4 bases between them. Germline V CDR1 and CDR2: SGDLS, YYNGEE. CDR3 length: 14 amino acids. CDR3 bases: TGTGCCAGCAGCGTAGACAGCTCTGGAAACACCATATATTTT. This translates into CASSVDSSGNTIYF.

This clone was seen once. The chain links TRBV7-3 to TRBJ2-2; D is unresolved. The CDR3 extends over 14 amino acids. V was pared by 2 bases and J by 3 bases, with 7 bases between. Germline V CDR1 and CDR2: SGHTA, FQGTGA. DNA for the CDR3: TGTGCCAGCAGCTTAGGACCAGACACCGGGGAGCTGTTTTTT. It specifies CASSLGPDTGELFF.

V and J are TRBV28 and TRBJ2-1; D unresolved. The CDR3 has 15 amino acids. Trimming stripped 5 bases from V and 4 bases from J, with 15 bases between. The germline V gene encodes CDR1 MDHEN and CDR2 SYDVKM. In nucleotides, the CDR3 is TGTGCCAGCAGTATTACAAGGTCCATTTACAATGAGCAGTTCTTC. It codes for CASSITRSIYNEQFF.

The chain recombines TRBV4-2 with TRBJ1-1; a weak D match, TRBD1 (6 bases). V was cut by 2 bases and J by 6 bases, with 16 bases left in between. The CDR3 consists of 15 residues. Germline loops: CDR1 LGHNA, CDR2 YNFKEQ. CDR3 amino acids: CASSQSGAGVPEAFF. DNA for the CDR3: TGTGCCAGCAGCCAATCAGGGGCAGGCGTCCCTGAAGCTTTCTTT.

The V call is TRBV7-3, the J call TRBJ2-3; 7 bases line up with TRBD2. CDR1 SGHTA and CDR2 FQGTGA come from the germline V gene. Trimming took 1 base from V and 2 from J; bases not matched to a gene: 12. The CDR3 runs to 18 residues. The CDR3: CASSLRGVREGPTDTQYF. DNA for the CDR3: TGTGCCAGCAGCTTAAGGGGCGTGAGGGAGGGCCCCACAGATACGCAGTATTTT.

The chain combines TRBV7-3 with TRBJ2-1; 8 positions match TRBD2. Trimming cost V 0 bases and J 7 bases; bases outside gene matches: 8. The CDR3 extends over 16 amino acids. The germline CDR1 and CDR2 sequences are SGHTA and FQGTGA. CDR3 in DNA: TGTGCCAGCAGCTTAACAGCGGGAGTGGGGTATAATGAGCAGTTCTTC. Protein sequence: CASSLTAGVGYNEQFF.

V and J are TRBV19 and TRBJ2-5; 9 bases line up with TRBD1. The V segment lost 10 bases and the J segment 4 bases; nucleotides outside the gene matches: 4. CDR3 length: 12 amino acids. Germline lookup yields CDR1 LNHDA and CDR2 SQIVND (reference sequence). CDR3 region: CATGQGTETQYF. CDR3 sequence (DNA): TGTGCCACCGGACAGGGGACAGAGACCCAGTACTTC.

This chain connects TRBV6-6 to TRBJ2-3; either TRBD1 or TRBD2 may supply D (5 bases each). CDR1 MNHNY and CDR2 SVGAGI come from the germline V gene (reference sequence). V lost 6 bases, J lost 1 base, and 14 bases lay in between. The CDR3 has 15 amino acids. DNA for the CDR3: TGTGCCAGCAGCCCGGAGGTCAGGGGCACAGATACGCAGTATTTT. As protein: CASSPEVRGTDTQYF.

J is TRBJ2-7 and V is TRBV19; 9 bases align to TRBD1. V shed 3 bases, J shed 5 bases, and the junction held 5 bases outside the gene matches. CDR3 length equals 14 residues. Germline V gives CDR1 LNHDA, CDR2 SQIVND (reference sequence). The CDR3 nucleotides read TGTGCCAGTAGTATCGCACAGGGGGCCAACGAGCAGTACTTC. This encodes CASSIAQGANEQYF.

The chain is built from TRBV7-9 and TRBJ1-1; 7 bases map to TRBD1. Germline CDR1 and CDR2: SEHNR and FQNEAQ (reference sequence). The V and J ends lost 5 bases and 7 bases, in that order; junction bases with no gene match: 10. This CDR3 comprises 14 residues. Here the CDR3 DNA reads TGTGCCAGCAGCGCCCCACAGGGGCTACATGAAGCTTTCTTT. Protein sequence: CASSAPQGLHEAFF.

This sequence joins TRBV11-2 and TRBJ1-4, with TRBD1 matching 9 bases. Germline CDR1 and CDR2: SGHAT and FQNNGV. Trimming cost V 6 bases and J 8 bases; bases outside gene matches: 10. The CDR3 has 15 residues. Here the CDR3 DNA reads TGTGCCAGCAGGGATCTGGACAGGGGCTCAGAAAAACTGTTTTTT. Translated, it gives CASRDLDRGSEKLFF.